These 13 T cell receptor beta chains were all obtained from the same sample, sequenced in a study of Tregs in tolerant kidney transplant recipients. The protocol was immunoSEQ multiplex PCR, while the TCRdb copy is restricted to in-frame clones and leaves out a portion. This sample has 15,000 to 20,000 clones, with approximately 57% found just once. Their antigens are not known. Specimen: Tregs from blood cultured with allogeneic cells. The receptors here all came from a human donor in good health.

This chain links TRBV6-5 with TRBJ2-3; D is perhaps TRBD2 (5 bases). This CDR3 contains 12 residues. V lost 6 bases and J 5 bases, leaving 9 bases between the germline ends. Germline CDR1 is MNHEY and CDR2 is SVGAGI. The CDR3 DNA reads TGTGCCAGCAGCCGGACTGGAGATACGCAGTATTTT. Translated: CASSRTGDTQYF.

The CDR3 region is CAWVPLGGHGYTF. CDR3 coding DNA: TGTGCCTGGGTCCCCCTCGGGGGGCATGGCTACACCTTC. The genes are TRBV30 and TRBJ1-2; a possible D gene is TRBD1 (6 bases). The V gene lost 5 bases and the J gene lost 6 bases, with 16 bases spanning the gap. In germline, CDR1 is GTSNPN, CDR2 SVGIG (reference sequence). The CDR3 length is 13 residues.

This clone has more than one count but fewer than ten. The genes are TRBV4-2 and TRBJ2-2; D possibly corresponds to TRBD1 (5 bases). CDR3 length equals 16 residues. V lost 4 bases to trimming and J lost 5 bases, with 17 bases between them. CDR1 is LGHNA, CDR2 YNFKEQ, per germline. The DNA of the CDR3 is TGTGCCAGCAGCCGATCCCCAGGGCGGCGGACCGGGGAGCTGTTTTTT. It codes for CASSRSPGRRTGELFF.

This clone was picked up a small number of times. The chain joins TRBV5-6 to TRBJ1-2, with D perhaps TRBD1 (5 bases). V lost 3 bases to trimming and J lost 8 bases, with 26 bases between them. The CDR3 totals 17 residues. Germline V gene data show CDR1 as SGHDT and CDR2 as YYEEEE. The CDR3, as DNA: TGTGCCAGCAGCTCTTTGAAGCGGGGTCAGGTTAGGGGAGGCTACACCTTC. Residues: CASSSLKRGQVRGGYTF.

The rearrangement links TRBV11-3 to TRBJ2-5, with a possible D match to TRBD2 (6 bases). The CDR3 extends over 14 amino acids. The V gene lost 5 bases and the J gene lost 5 bases, with 15 bases spanning the gap. Germline assignment: CDR1 SGHNT and CDR2 YENEEA. The CDR3 nucleotides read TGTGCCAGCAGCGGGGGGTTTCCGGGGGAGACCCAGTACTTC. Its translation: CASSGGFPGETQYF.

This clone has a handful of counts. The gene calls are TRBV20-1 and TRBJ2-5; no firm D call. Germline-derived CDR1 and CDR2 are DFQATT and SNEGSKA (reference sequence). CDR3 size: 11 residues. V was clipped by 8 bases and J by 5 bases, with 12 bases between them. The CDR3 sequence is CSSPVGETQYF. The CDR3 nucleotides are TGCAGTTCACCTGTGGGGGAGACCCAGTACTTC.

The chain has TRBV21-1 and TRBJ1-5; the DNA was not compared with TRBD1, the D call given in the table. TRBV21-1 is reported as a pseudogene. The CDR3 extends over 17 amino acids. DNA of the CDR3: TGTGCCAGCAGCAAAGCCTGGGCACCCCTTAGCAATCAGCCCCAGCATTTT. Translated: CASSKAWAPLSNQPQHF.

This clone was counted between two and nine times. The chain is built from TRBV7-2 and TRBJ1-1, with a possible D match to TRBD1 (5 bases). The CDR3 is 14 amino acids. The V gene's germline CDR1 is SGHTA and CDR2 FQGNSA. V was clipped by 3 bases and J by 4 bases, with 12 bases between them. The DNA for the CDR3 is TGTGCCAGCAGCTTCGGAGGACAAGTCACTGAAGCTTTCTTT. Amino acid sequence: CASSFGGQVTEAFF.

The chain couples TRBV29-1 to TRBJ1-1; D is undetermined. The CDR3 has 14 residues. CDR1 is SQVTM and CDR2 is ANQGSEA in the germline V gene. The V and J ends lost 1 base and 5 bases respectively, with 14 bases between them. As DNA, the CDR3 is TGCAGCGTTGAAGTACGCGGGTCTGGGACTGAAGCTTTCTTT. Translation: CSVEVRGSGTEAFF.

The gene calls are TRBV2 and TRBJ1-2, with 11 bases identical to TRBD1. Germline V lookup: CDR1 SNHLY, CDR2 FYNNEI. The CDR3 extends over 13 amino acids. V lost 10 bases, J lost 8 bases, and 9 bases stayed unmatched. The CDR3 bases are TGTGCCACAACGGGACAGGGGGACGGGGGCTACACCTTC. Protein: CATTGQGDGGYTF.

The rearrangement joins TRBV6-1 to TRBJ1-2; D gene uncertain. CDR1 and CDR2 from the germline V gene are MNHNS and SASEGT. The CDR3 runs to 13 residues. Trimming took off 7 bases at V and 0 bases at J, with 9 bases between the two ends. The CDR3 is CASTPAANYGYTF. CDR3 DNA sequence: TGTGCCAGCACTCCCGCAGCTAACTATGGCTACACCTTC.

The chain uses TRBV27 and TRBJ1-1; D unresolved. The CDR3 is made up of 14 amino acids. Trimming removed 6 bases at V and 3 bases at J, with 14 bases between. Germline V gene data show CDR1 as MNHEY and CDR2 as SMNVEV (reference sequence). The CDR3 coding sequence is TGTGCCAGCAGGCCCGCGGCGGAGGACACTGAAGCTTTCTTT. Translation gives CASRPAAEDTEAFF.

Sample share makes this clone medium-sized. The rearrangement joins TRBV5-6 to TRBJ2-7; tentatively, D is TRBD1 or TRBD2 (5 bases each). Germline-derived CDR1 and CDR2 are SGHDT and YYEEEE. This CDR3 spans 16 amino acids. The germline V and J ends were trimmed by 4 bases and 6 bases, with 23 bases remaining between them. Here the CDR3 reads CASSPGRGTPEGEQYF. Written as DNA, the CDR3 is TGTGCCAGCAGCCCTGGCCGTGGGACGCCGGAAGGCGAGCAGTACTTC.